Here is one TCR beta chain with its context. What it recognizes is unknown. Trimming pared 0 bases from V and 8 bases from J, leaving 13 bases between. The CDR3 consists of 14 residues. Germline V gene sequence: CDR1 SNHLY, CDR2 FYNNEI. The record originates from a study of OX40 agonist ivuxolimab in advanced cancers. The table came from immunoSEQ multiplex PCR; TCRdb's copy has only in-frame clones and leaves some out. The sample shows tens of thousands of clones, approximately 90% of them seen only once. Findings and limits, study-wide: Normalized T-cell clonal expansion was also low in a subset of nonresponders. The expanded peripheral T cells' antigen specificity was not determined. Clonal expansion from baseline to week 6 occurred in both CD4+ and CD8+ T cells.

At cycle 4 day 1, cycle 7 day 1, and baseline, blood was sampled. Specimen: CD4+ or CD8+ T cells sorted from blood, collected in a trial of the OX40 agonist ivuxolimab. The sequence came from an adult with an advanced solid tumor such as melanoma, head and neck, liver or kidney cancer. This sequence joins TRBV2 and TRBJ1-2; D gene unclear. The CDR3 loop is CASSEAQALGGYTF. As DNA, the CDR3 is TGTGCCAGCAGTGAAGCTCAAGCGCTCGGGGGCTACACCTTC. The variable domain in full, completed from reference TRBV2 and TRBJ1-2, reads EPEVTQTPSHQVTQMGQEVILRCVPISNHLYFYWYRQILGQKVEFLVSFYNNEISEKSEIFDDQFSVERPDGSNFTLKIRSTKLEDSAMYFCASSEAQALGGYTFGSGTRLTVV.